This T cell receptor beta chain was sequenced during a study of T cell responses to AZD1222 COVID-19 vaccine. The CDR3 runs 14 residues. V was trimmed by 3 bases and J by 0 bases, leaving 10 bases between them. Germline V gene lookup returns CDR1 SGHTS and CDR2 YDEGEE. Note on this clone: Its antigen is unknown.

The table came from immunoSEQ multiplex PCR; TCRdb's copy has only in-frame clones and leaves some out. The sample holds more than 75,000 clones, about 90% seen once. Findings of the study overall: Possibly, clonal diversity was underestimated; donors were largely white British and included more females. Vaccine-associated CD4 TCRs ranged over spike, dominating at 160-218 and 743-854. Among those given AZD1222, only five to seven were seropositive at baseline.

J is TRBJ2-7 and V is TRBV5-8, with D tentatively TRBD1 (6 bases). This specimen was peripheral blood, taken on day 0 of AZD1222 vaccination. The source is an adult in good health. CDR3 region: CASSSRGYSYEQYF. The CDR3 region has the DNA TGTGCCAGCAGCTCCAGGGGCTACTCCTACGAGCAGTACTTC.